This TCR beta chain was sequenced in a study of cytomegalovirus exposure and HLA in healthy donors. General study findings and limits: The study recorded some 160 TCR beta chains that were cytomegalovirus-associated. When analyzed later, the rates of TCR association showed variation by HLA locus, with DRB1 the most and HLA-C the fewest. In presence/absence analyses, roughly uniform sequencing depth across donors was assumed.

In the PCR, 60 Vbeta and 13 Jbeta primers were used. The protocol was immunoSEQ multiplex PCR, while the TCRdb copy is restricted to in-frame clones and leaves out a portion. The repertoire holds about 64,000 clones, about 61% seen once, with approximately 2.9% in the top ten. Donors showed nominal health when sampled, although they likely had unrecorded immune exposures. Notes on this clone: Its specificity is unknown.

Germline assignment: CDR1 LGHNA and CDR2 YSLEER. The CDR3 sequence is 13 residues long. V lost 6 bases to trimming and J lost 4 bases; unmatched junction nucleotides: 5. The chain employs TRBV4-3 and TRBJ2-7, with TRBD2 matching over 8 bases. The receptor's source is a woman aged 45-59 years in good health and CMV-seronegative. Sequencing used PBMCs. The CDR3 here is CASRKERGYEQYF. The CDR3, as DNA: TGCGCCAGCAGGAAGGAGCGGGGGTACGAGCAGTACTTC.